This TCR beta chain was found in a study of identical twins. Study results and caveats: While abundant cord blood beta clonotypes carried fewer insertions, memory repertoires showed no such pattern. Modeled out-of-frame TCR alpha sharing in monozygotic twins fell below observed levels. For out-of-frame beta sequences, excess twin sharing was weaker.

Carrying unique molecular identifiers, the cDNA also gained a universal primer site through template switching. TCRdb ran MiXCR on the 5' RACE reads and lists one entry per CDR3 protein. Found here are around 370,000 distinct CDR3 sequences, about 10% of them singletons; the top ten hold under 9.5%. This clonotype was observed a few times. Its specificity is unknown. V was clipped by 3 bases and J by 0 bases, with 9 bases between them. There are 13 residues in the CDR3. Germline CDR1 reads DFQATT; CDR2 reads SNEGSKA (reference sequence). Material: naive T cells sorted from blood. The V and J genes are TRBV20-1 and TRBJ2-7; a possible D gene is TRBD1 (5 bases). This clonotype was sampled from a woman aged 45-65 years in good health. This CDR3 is CSASPDSSYEQYF. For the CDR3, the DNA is TGCAGTGCTAGCCCAGACAGCTCCTACGAGCAGTACTTC.